The present TCR beta chain was sequenced within a study of radiotherapy plus CTLA-4 blockade in lung cancer. In germline, CDR1 is SGHTS, CDR2 YDEGEE. This CDR3 is built from 15 residues. Clones were sequenced by immunoSEQ multiplex PCR, and TCRdb holds only the in-frame ones, with some missing. Altogether more than 50,000 clones are present, approximately 76% being singletons, with the ten largest covering 2.5% to 3%. With regard to this clone: Germline is not matched at one junction end, which may reflect a read error.

The sequences come from peripheral blood, collected from a patient treated with radiotherapy plus ipilimumab. This sequence originates from a human donor with non-small cell lung cancer who had a complete response to radiotherapy plus ipilimumab. The genes are TRBV5-8 and TRBJ1-1; no reliable D call. The DNA for the CDR3 is TGCGCCAGCAGCCAAGAAACGGGGTCGGCTTATGAAGCTTTCTTT. Translation gives CASSQETGSAYEAFF.